The source of this T cell receptor beta chain is a study of OX40 agonist ivuxolimab in advanced cancers. Background on the whole study: Ivuxolimab was an agonistic, fully human IgG2 monoclonal antibody directed against OX40 (CD134), a costimulatory receptor. Intravenous ivuxolimab was administered to patients every 2 weeks at six dose levels: 0.01, 0.1, 0.3, 1.5, 3 and 10 mg/kg. Among the 52 dose-escalation patients, about 19 had hepatocellular carcinoma, roughly 15 melanoma, 9 renal cell carcinoma and 9 head and neck cancer. A male proportion of 82.7% and a mean age of 60 years, ranging from about 23 to 79, were recorded for the dose-escalation cohort. Prior anti-PD-1, anti-PD-L1 or anti-CTLA-4 therapy was permitted, and 35% to 40% of dose-escalation patients had received checkpoint inhibitors. Partial responses were achieved by three dose-escalation patients, of whom one had hepatocellular carcinoma and two had cutaneous melanoma. The point of sequencing TCRbeta in the periphery was to test whether ivuxolimab changed TCR sequence diversity and drove clonal T-cell expansion. The paper covers the monotherapy dose-escalation part of the phase I ivuxolimab trial, which included N ≈ 57 patients. Results and caveats for the whole study, not just this receptor: After ivuxolimab, expanded clones were on average more numerous among CD8+ T cells than among CD4+ T cells. Antigen specificity was not determined for the clonally expanded peripheral T cells. Low levels of normalized T-cell clonal expansion were also seen in some nonresponding patients. Clonal expansion of both CD4+ and CD8+ blood T cells was observed from baseline to week 6 at doses 0.1 to 3.0 mg/kg. In the 0.1-3.0 mg/kg groups, partial responders had among the lowest normalized peripheral clonal expansion, particularly in CD8+ T cells.

To sequence the TCRbeta CDR3 region, genomic DNA was isolated from the sorted cells. The immunoSEQ Assay was used for sequencing of TCRbeta CDR3 regions. TCRdb limited this immuneACCESS table to in-frame rearrangements with V and J called. A share of clones is missing; checked studies link under half to unresolved V genes, and the rest is unexplained. The sample yields under 25,000 clones; about 79% were counted once. 25% to 40% of the sample is in the top ten clones. Patients with a history of autoimmune disease or receiving systemic immunosuppression were excluded from the trial. Peripheral blood for TCR sequencing was collected from all dose cohorts at baseline, on cycle 4 day 1, and on cycle 7 day 1. The samples were taken from a phase I, first-in-human, multicenter, open-label dose-escalation trial of ivuxolimab. The trial enrolled adults with locally advanced or metastatic head and neck squamous cell, hepatocellular, melanoma or renal cell carcinoma. Before TCR sequencing, CD4+ T cells and CD8+ T cells were sorted from peripheral blood as separate populations.

The CDR3 runs 14 amino acids, cysteine and phenylalanine included. Here the CDR3 DNA is all that survives: 42 bases in frame from base 1. CDR1 and CDR2 are drawn from the germline V gene: SGHDT, YYEEEE. Trimming removed 3 bases from V and 0 bases from J, leaving 10 bases between the germline ends. Concerning this clone: Which antigen it targets is not known. Base-call qualities are not available, and no considerably larger clone is one nucleotide away.

Recombination linked TRBV5-6 to TRBJ2-7; a tentative D call is TRBD1 (6 bases match). The sequence derives from an adult with an advanced solid tumor such as melanoma, head and neck, liver or kidney cancer. The specimen was CD4+ or CD8+ T cells sorted from blood, collected in a trial of the OX40 agonist ivuxolimab. The nucleotide sequence is given as TGTGCCAGCAGCTGGTCAGGGGTCTCCTACGAGCAGTACTTC. Its coded protein is CASSWSGVSYEQYF.